This is a list of T cell receptor beta chains from one sample in a study of OX40 agonist ivuxolimab in advanced cancers. Only in-frame clones appear in the TCRdb table, and some are missing; sequencing was by immunoSEQ multiplex PCR. The sample lists 60,000 to 75,000 clones; roughly 80% were seen once. This material consisted of CD4+ or CD8+ T cells sorted from blood, taken in a trial of the OX40 agonist ivuxolimab. The receptors were sampled from an adult with an advanced solid tumor such as melanoma, head and neck, liver or kidney cancer. The CDR3 runs from the conserved cysteine through the conserved F or W. D genes are given only for firm matches. Only some rows state a clone size, as once, few, many or a class for expanded clones.

>NA|NA|TRBJ2-3|TRBV29-1
CSGAGDRNADTQYF
TGCAGCGGCGCGGGGGACAGAAATGCAGATACGCAGTATTTT
>NA|NA|TRBJ1-1|TRBV25-1
CASRMLNTEAFF
TGTGCCAGCAGAATGCTGAACACTGAAGCTTTCTTT
>NA|NA|TRBJ1-2|TRBV6-6
CASTLGTLYYGYTF
TGTGCCAGCACCCTCGGGACTTTGTACTATGGCTACACCTTC
>NA|NA|TRBJ2-2|TRBV6-6
CASSRDTSNTGELFF
TGTGCCAGCAGTCGGGACACATCGAACACCGGGGAGCTGTTTTTT
>NA|NA|TRBJ1-1|TRBV7-6
CASSLGASMNTEAFF
TGTGCCAGCAGCTTAGGTGCCAGTATGAACACTGAAGCTTTCTTT
>NA|NA|TRBJ2-1|TRBV9
CASSVEVQGSNEQFF
TGTGCCAGCAGCGTAGAGGTACAGGGATCCAATGAGCAGTTCTTC
>NA|NA|TRBJ2-3|TRBV5-1
CASSQRRGGWEADTQYF
TGCGCCAGCAGCCAAAGAAGGGGGGGCTGGGAAGCAGATACGCAGTATTTT
>NA|NA|TRBJ2-7|TRBV5-4
CASSLGTLSSYEQYF
TGTGCCAGCAGCTTAGGAACCTTAAGCTCCTACGAGCAGTACTTC
>NA|NA|TRBJ2-1|TRBV4-1
CASSNRLGSYNEQFF
TGCGCCAGCAGCAATCGACTAGGCTCCTACAATGAGCAGTTCTTC
>NA|TRBD1|TRBJ1-2|TRBV2
CASKEDRGVSGGGYTF
TGTGCCAGCAAAGAGGACAGGGGTGTGAGCGGAGGTGGCTACACCTTC
>NA|TRBD1|TRBJ2-4|TRBV18
CASSPWTGEEGIQYF
TGTGCCAGCTCACCTTGGACAGGGGAAGAAGGCATTCAGTACTTC
>few|TRBD1|TRBJ2-1|TRBV7-9
CASSRQGFSYNEQFF
TGTGCCAGCAGCAGACAGGGCTTTTCCTACAATGAGCAGTTCTTC
>NA|NA|TRBJ1-1|TRBV29-1
CSRGVEGTEAFF
TGCAGCCGAGGGGTAGAGGGCACTGAAGCTTTCTTT
>few|TRBD2|TRBJ2-1|TRBV5-1
CASAAAGARNGEQFF
TGCGCCAGCGCCGCAGCGGGGGCCCGAAACGGTGAGCAGTTCTTC
>NA|NA|TRBJ2-7|TRBV11-3
CASSLGGLPSYEQYF
TGTGCCAGCAGCTTAGGGGGACTGCCCTCCTACGAGCAGTACTTC
>NA|NA|TRBJ2-7|TRBV5-1
CASSLARDATYEQYF
TGCGCCAGCAGCTTGGCCCGGGACGCAACCTACGAGCAGTACTTC
>NA|NA|TRBJ1-1|TRBV5-6
CASSLGSLNTEAFF
TGTGCCAGCAGCTTGGGCAGTCTGAACACTGAAGCTTTCTTT
>NA|NA|TRBJ2-7|TRBV7-8
CASSLFSTEPYEQYF
TGTGCCAGCAGCTTATTTTCGACAGAACCCTACGAGCAGTACTTC
>NA|TRBD1|TRBJ2-7|TRBV5-1
CASGTGLSSYEQYF
TGCGCCAGTGGGACAGGTCTCAGCTCCTACGAGCAGTACTTC
>NA|TRBD1|TRBJ1-2|TRBV19
CASRIGTGDGYTF
TGTGCCAGTAGGATCGGGACAGGGGATGGCTACACCTTC
>NA|NA|TRBJ2-3|TRBV18
CASSPGLTVDTQYF
TGTGCCAGCTCACCAGGACTGACAGTCGATACGCAGTATTTT
>NA|TRBD1|TRBJ2-1|TRBV18
CASSPDRASYNEQFF
TGTGCCAGCTCGCCAGACAGGGCTTCCTACAATGAGCAGTTCTTC
>NA|NA|TRBJ2-6|TRBV19
CASSIDLFGFSGANVLTF
TGTGCCAGTAGTATAGATCTATTCGGCTTCTCTGGGGCCAACGTCCTGACTTTC